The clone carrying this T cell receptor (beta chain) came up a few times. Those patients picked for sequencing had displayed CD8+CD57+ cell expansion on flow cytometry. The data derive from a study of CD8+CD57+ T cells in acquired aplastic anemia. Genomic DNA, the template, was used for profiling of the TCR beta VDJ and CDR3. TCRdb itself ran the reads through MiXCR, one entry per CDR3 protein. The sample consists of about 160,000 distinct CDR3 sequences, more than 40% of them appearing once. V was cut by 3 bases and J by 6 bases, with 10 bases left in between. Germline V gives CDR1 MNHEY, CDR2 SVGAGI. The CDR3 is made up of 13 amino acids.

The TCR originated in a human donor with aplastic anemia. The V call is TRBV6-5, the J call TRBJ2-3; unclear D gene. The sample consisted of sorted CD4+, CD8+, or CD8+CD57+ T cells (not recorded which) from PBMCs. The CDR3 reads CASSYIRRDTQYF. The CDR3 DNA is TGTGCCAGCAGTTATATCCGGCGGGATACGCAGTATTTT.